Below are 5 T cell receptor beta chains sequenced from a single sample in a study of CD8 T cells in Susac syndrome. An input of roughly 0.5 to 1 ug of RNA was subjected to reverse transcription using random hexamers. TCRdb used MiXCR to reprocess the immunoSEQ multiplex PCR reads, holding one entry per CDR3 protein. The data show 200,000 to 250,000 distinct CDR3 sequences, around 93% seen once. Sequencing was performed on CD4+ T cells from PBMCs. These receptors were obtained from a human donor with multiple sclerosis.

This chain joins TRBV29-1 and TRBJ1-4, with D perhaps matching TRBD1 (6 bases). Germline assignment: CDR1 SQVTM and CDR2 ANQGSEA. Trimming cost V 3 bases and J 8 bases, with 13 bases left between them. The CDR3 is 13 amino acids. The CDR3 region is CSVEGDKSEKLFF. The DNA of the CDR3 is TGCAGCGTTGAGGGGGACAAGTCCGAAAAACTGTTTTTT.

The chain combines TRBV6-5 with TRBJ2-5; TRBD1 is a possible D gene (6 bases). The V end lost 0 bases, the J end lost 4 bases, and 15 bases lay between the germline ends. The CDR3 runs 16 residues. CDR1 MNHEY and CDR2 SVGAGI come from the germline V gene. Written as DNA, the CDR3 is TGTGCCAGCAGTTACTCGAATCAGGGGCTTGGAGAGACCCAGTACTTC. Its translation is CASSYSNQGLGETQYF.

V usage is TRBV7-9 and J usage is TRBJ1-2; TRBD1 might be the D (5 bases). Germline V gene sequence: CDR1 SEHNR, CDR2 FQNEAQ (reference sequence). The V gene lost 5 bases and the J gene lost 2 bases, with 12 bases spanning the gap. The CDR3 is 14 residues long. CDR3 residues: CASSRPTENYGYTF. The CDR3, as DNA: TGTGCCAGCAGCCGACCGACAGAGAACTATGGCTACACCTTC.

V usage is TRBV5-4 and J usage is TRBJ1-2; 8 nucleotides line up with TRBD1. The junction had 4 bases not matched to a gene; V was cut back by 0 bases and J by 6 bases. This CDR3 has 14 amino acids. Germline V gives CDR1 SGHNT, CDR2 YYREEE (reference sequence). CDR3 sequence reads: CASSLVDRGDGYTF. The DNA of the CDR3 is TGTGCCAGCAGCTTGGTAGACAGGGGCGATGGCTACACCTTC.

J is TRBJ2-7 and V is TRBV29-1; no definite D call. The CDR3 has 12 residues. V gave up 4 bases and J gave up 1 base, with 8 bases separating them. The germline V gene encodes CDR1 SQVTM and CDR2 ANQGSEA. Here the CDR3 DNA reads TGCAGCGTTGTAGACACTTCCTACGAGCAGTACGTC. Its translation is CSVVDTSYEQYV.